One T cell receptor (beta chain) is described in this entry. This specimen belongs to a study of cytomegalovirus exposure and HLA in healthy donors. PCR primers comprised 60 Vbeta and 13 Jbeta primers. TCRdb's copy holds only in-frame clones and misses some; the assay was immunoSEQ multiplex PCR. Among about 150,000 clones listed, roughly four fifths were seen once. The germline V and J ends were trimmed by 1 base and 4 bases, with 8 bases remaining between them. Germline values: CDR1 MNHEY, CDR2 SMNVEV (reference sequence). The CDR3 has 14 amino acids. The source material was PBMCs. This sequence originates from a man aged 18 to 30 in good health and CMV-seronegative. The rearrangement joins TRBV27 to TRBJ2-1, with D unresolved. CDR3 DNA: TGTGCCAGCAGTTTATTGGAGTCTTACAATGAGCAGTTCTTC. Protein sequence: CASSLLESYNEQFF.